These 24 T cell receptor beta chains share one sample of origin, sequenced in a study of CD8 T cells in Susac syndrome. An amount of RNA that ranged from roughly 0.5 to 1 ug was reverse transcribed with random hexamers. Using its own MiXCR run on the immunoSEQ multiplex PCR reads, TCRdb lists one record per CDR3 protein. The data hold 170,000 or so distinct CDR3 sequences, with 90% to 96% observed a single time. Source material: CD4+ T cells from PBMCs. These receptors were obtained from a human donor with Susac syndrome.

This clonotype was observed a single time. The chain is built from TRBV6-5 and TRBJ2-3; TRBD2 aligns across 8 bases. J lost 1 base, V lost 11 bases, and 2 bases had no gene match. This CDR3 spans 12 amino acids. Per the germline V gene, CDR1 is MNHEY and CDR2 is SVGAGI. CDR3 bases: TGTGCCTCGCGGGAGGGCACAGATACGCAGTATTTT. It yields the protein CASREGTDTQYF.

This chain uses TRBV3-1 with TRBJ2-7; 8 bases agree with TRBD2. This CDR3 has 15 amino acids. Germline trimming cut 5 bases from V and 2 bases from J; bases unmatched to any gene: 8. Per germline, CDR1 LGHDT and CDR2 YNNKEL (reference sequence). The CDR3 DNA follows: TGTGCCAGCAGCTCCTCCCAGCGGGGGACCTACGAGCAGTACTTC. Translating it yields CASSSSQRGTYEQYF.

The gene calls are TRBV9 and TRBJ2-7; perhaps TRBD2 as D (6 bases). Germline assignment: CDR1 SGDLS and CDR2 YYNGEE. This CDR3 region has 13 residues. V dropped 3 bases and J dropped 5 bases, with 12 bases sitting between them. The CDR3 is CASSGPRGDEQYF. CDR3 in DNA: TGTGCCAGCAGCGGGCCTCGCGGGGACGAGCAGTACTTC.

The table lists this clonotype with a count of one. The rearrangement joins TRBV7-2 to TRBJ2-4; TRBD1 matches at 7 bases. In germline, CDR1 is SGHTA, CDR2 FQGNSA. Trimming at V came to 4 bases and at J to 0 bases, leaving 6 bases not matched to a gene. The CDR3 is 16 amino acids. CDR3 sequence: CASSSGQVLAKNIQYF. CDR3 nucleotides: TGTGCCAGCAGCTCTGGACAGGTCTTAGCCAAAAACATTCAGTACTTC.

Here the CDR3 reads CASSGVMRGRWGQETQYF. In DNA form, the CDR3 reads TGTGCCAGCAGTGGAGTAATGAGGGGGCGATGGGGGCAAGAGACCCAGTACTTC. This chain links TRBV25-1 with TRBJ2-5, with TRBD1 identical over 7 bases. CDR1 is MGHDK, CDR2 SYGVNS, per germline. The V segment lost 4 bases and the J segment 2 bases; nucleotides outside the gene matches: 16. The CDR3 sequence is 18 residues long.

This clonotype was seen once. This rearrangement joins TRBV28 to TRBJ1-1, with D unclear. Trimming stripped 7 bases from V and 0 bases from J, with 9 bases between. The CDR3 sequence is 13 residues long. From germline, CDR1 is MDHEN and CDR2 SYDVKM. CDR3 protein: CASTFSMNTEAFF. Here the CDR3 DNA reads TGTGCCAGCACCTTTTCCATGAACACTGAAGCTTTCTTT.

This clonotype was seen just once. This rearrangement joins TRBV5-1 to TRBJ2-3; D is perhaps TRBD2 (5 bases). The CDR3 sequence is 14 residues long. Germline V gives CDR1 SGHRS, CDR2 YFSETQ. Trimming removed 1 base from V and 2 bases from J, with 8 bases in between. The CDR3 DNA reads TGCGCCAGCAGCTTGTTGGACTCCACAGATACGCAGTATTTT. Its translation is CASSLLDSTDTQYF.

The chain carries TRBV18 and TRBJ2-3; D ambiguous. Trimming left V 0 bases short and J 2 bases short, with 6 bases between. This CDR3 comprises 14 residues. CDR1 and CDR2 from the germline V gene are KGHSH and LQKENI. CDR3 bases: TGTGCCAGCTCACCACCTACTAACACAGATACGCAGTATTTT. This translates into CASSPPTNTDTQYF.

The gene calls are TRBV2 and TRBJ1-3, with D possibly TRBD1 on 5 matching bases. This CDR3 is 14 amino acids long. Trimming pared 6 bases from V and 7 bases from J, leaving 16 bases between. Germline values: CDR1 SNHLY, CDR2 FYNNEI. CDR3 in DNA: TGTGCCAGCAGCCGGGACTTCCAAGGGAACACCATATATTTT. Translation gives CASSRDFQGNTIYF. Together with reference TRBV2 and TRBJ1-3, the CDR3 gives the full variable domain: EPEVTQTPSHQVTQMGQEVILRCVPISNHLYFYWYRQILGQKVEFLVSFYNNEISEKSEIFDDQFSVERPDGSNFTLKIRSTKLEDSAMYFCASSRDFQGNTIYFGEGSWLTVV.

The chain carries TRBV28 and TRBJ1-1; D ambiguous. Trimming pared 6 bases from V and 4 bases from J, leaving 15 bases between. This CDR3 comprises 14 residues. Germline V gene data show CDR1 as MDHEN and CDR2 as SYDVKM. In nucleotides, the CDR3 is TGTGCCAGCAGGTCTACCGGGCGAGGCACTGAAGCTTTCTTT. Its translation is CASRSTGRGTEAFF. Based on the CDR3 plus reference TRBV28 and TRBJ1-1, the full variable domain is DVKVTQSSRYLVKRTGEKVFLECVQDMDHENMFWYRQDPGLGLRLIYFSYDVKMKEKGDIPEGYSVSREKKERFSLILESASTNQTSMYLCASRSTGRGTEAFFGQGTRLTVV.

The rearrangement joins TRBV11-1 to TRBJ1-1; D is undetermined. Germline V gene data show CDR1 as SGHAT and CDR2 as FQDESV (reference sequence). Trimming pared 5 bases from V and 3 bases from J, leaving 10 bases between. This CDR3 is 13 amino acids long. For the CDR3, the DNA is TGTGCCAGCAGCACCGGACTTTACACTGAAGCTTTCTTT. It encodes CASSTGLYTEAFF.

The chain links TRBV2 to TRBJ1-5; TRBD1 aligns across 7 bases. The trim removed 5 bases at V and 4 bases at J, leaving 8 bases unmatched. There are 15 residues in the CDR3. Germline V gives CDR1 SNHLY, CDR2 FYNNEI. This CDR3 is CASSMDRYQNQPQHF. DNA of the CDR3: TGTGCCAGCAGTATGGACAGGTACCAAAATCAGCCCCAGCATTTT.

This chain uses TRBV4-2 with TRBJ2-5; D not certain. CDR3 length: 16 residues. Germline values: CDR1 LGHNA, CDR2 YNFKEQ. Trimming cost V 0 bases and J 4 bases, with 15 bases left between them. This CDR3 reads CASSQDRQHGRETQYF. The DNA for the CDR3 is TGTGCCAGCAGCCAAGATCGGCAGCATGGCCGAGAGACCCAGTACTTC.

The chain links TRBV24-1 to TRBJ2-5; 9 nucleotides line up with TRBD2. This CDR3 is 16 amino acids long. The germline V gene encodes CDR1 KGHDR and CDR2 SFDVKD. Trimming cost V 2 bases and J 5 bases; bases outside gene matches: 8. The CDR3 nucleotides read TGTGCCACCAGTGATTATCTAGCGGGATCTCCGGAGACCCAGTACTTC. It encodes CATSDYLAGSPETQYF.

This chain connects TRBV29-1 to TRBJ2-1; D gene unclear. CDR1 SQVTM and CDR2 ANQGSEA come from the germline V gene. The CDR3 runs 9 residues. Trimming removed 7 bases at V and 8 bases at J, with 6 bases between. The CDR3 sequence is CSGGDEQFF. In DNA, the CDR3 is TGCAGCGGGGGTGATGAGCAGTTCTTC.

The chain carries TRBV7-2 and TRBJ2-2; 11 bases agree with TRBD2. This CDR3 is built from 16 residues. CDR1 and CDR2 from the germline V gene are SGHTA and FQGNSA. V dropped 5 bases and J dropped 5; count of bases not matched to a gene: 7. CDR3 region: CASSLRTSGLTGELFF. The CDR3 region has the DNA TGTGCCAGCAGCCTCAGGACTAGCGGGCTGACCGGGGAGCTGTTTTTT.

The chain is built from TRBV27 and TRBJ1-6, with D hard to call. CDR1 is MNHEY and CDR2 is SMNVEV in the germline V gene (reference sequence). Trimming took off 2 bases at V and 10 bases at J, with 9 bases between the two ends. The CDR3 is 13 residues long. In DNA form, the CDR3 reads TGTGCCAGCAGTTTAAAGCCAGACTCACCCCTCCACTTT. This gives the protein CASSLKPDSPLHF.

This clonotype was counted between two and nine times. CDR3 amino acids: CSAKGQNNQPQHF. The CDR3 DNA follows: TGCAGTGCCAAGGGCCAGAACAATCAGCCCCAGCATTTT. This chain joins TRBV20-1 and TRBJ1-5, with D unclear. The CDR3 consists of 13 residues. Trimming took 6 bases from V and 3 from J, leaving 12 bases between them. Germline lookup yields CDR1 DFQATT and CDR2 SNEGSKA (reference sequence).

The chain joins TRBV12-3 or TRBV12-4 to TRBJ2-1; 10 bases match TRBD1. After removal of 6 bases from V and 13 bases from J, the junction contained 3 bases not matched to a gene. The CDR3 runs 11 residues. CDR3 region: CASSRQGAQFF. Here the CDR3 DNA reads TGTGCCAGCAGCCGACAGGGGGCTCAGTTCTTC.

The chain recombines TRBV28 with TRBJ2-1; the match to TRBD1 covers 9 bases. The CDR3 has 16 amino acids. After removal of 5 bases from V and 6 bases from J, the junction contained 11 bases not matched to a gene. CDR1 and CDR2 from the germline V gene are MDHEN and SYDVKM. The CDR3 nucleotides are TGTGCCAGCAGTCTTCAAGCCGGGACAGGGTCCAATGAGCAGTTCTTC. Translation: CASSLQAGTGSNEQFF.

The rearrangement joins TRBV9 to TRBJ1-2, with no clear D. Looked up from germline, CDR1 is SGDLS and CDR2 is YYNGEE. The CDR3 sequence is 11 residues long. Between the trimmed V and J ends, which lost 3 bases and 2 bases, there was a span of 2 bases. The DNA of the CDR3 is TGTGCCAGCAGCGCCAACTATGGCTACACCTTC. This codes for CASSANYGYTF.

The chain couples TRBV7-2 to TRBJ1-1; D uncertain. Trimming took 5 bases from V and 5 from J, leaving 15 bases between them. This CDR3 has 14 amino acids. Germline V gives CDR1 SGHTA, CDR2 FQGNSA. CDR3 loop: CASSATGWGTEAFF. The CDR3 DNA follows: TGTGCCAGCAGCGCAACGGGGTGGGGTACTGAAGCTTTCTTT.

The genes are TRBV20-1 and TRBJ2-7; tentative D call: TRBD2 (5 bases). The V end was cut by 6 bases, the J end by 7 bases, with 13 bases between. The V gene's germline CDR1 is DFQATT and CDR2 SNEGSKA (reference sequence). CDR3 length: 11 amino acids. The CDR3 here is CSAPGSREQYF. The CDR3 DNA reads as TGCAGTGCCCCGGGGTCCAGGGAGCAGTACTTC.

This chain joins TRBV20-1 and TRBJ2-1; possible D gene TRBD2, 5 bases. This CDR3 is built from 14 residues. V was trimmed by 8 bases and J by 1 base, leaving 15 bases between them. CDR1 is DFQATT, CDR2 SNEGSKA, per germline (reference sequence). The CDR3 DNA is TGCAGTCGCATAGTTGGCGGGTCCTACAATGAGCAGTTCTTC. Translating it yields CSRIVGGSYNEQFF.